The 16 T cell receptor beta chains below all came from one sample that was sequenced in a study of cytomegalovirus exposure and HLA in healthy donors. Use of 60 Vbeta and 13 Jbeta primers characterized the PCR. Produced via immunoSEQ multiplex PCR; TCRdb's table is partial and in-frame only. Among hundreds of thousands of clones, over 85% were seen once, and the ten largest hold roughly 2%. The sequenced sample was PBMCs. Receptor source: a woman aged 18 to 35 in good health and CMV-seronegative.

The chain employs TRBV30 and TRBJ1-5; 8 bases line up with TRBD1. Per the germline V gene, CDR1 is GTSNPN and CDR2 is SVGIG (reference sequence). V trimming: 5 bases; J trimming: 6 bases; junction bases outside the gene matches: 6. The CDR3 loop spans 13 amino acids. Here the CDR3 DNA reads TGTGCCTGGGAACAGGGGGGAGGTCAGCCCCAGCATTTT. It translates to CAWEQGGGQPQHF.

The chain couples TRBV19 to TRBJ1-1, with unresolved D. V was pared by 4 bases and J by 3 bases, with 12 bases between. CDR3 length: 14 residues. CDR1 LNHDA and CDR2 SQIVND come from the germline V gene (reference sequence). CDR3 protein: CASSKRARDTEAFF. CDR3 bases: TGTGCCAGTAGTAAAAGGGCGCGGGACACTGAAGCTTTCTTT.

The chain is built from TRBV23-1 and TRBJ1-4; a weak D match, TRBD1 (5 bases). TRBV23-1 is filed as an ORF, its function uncertain. V was shortened by 5 bases and J by 5 bases, with 12 bases between the two germline ends. CDR3 length: 14 amino acids. CDR3 loop: CASSCQGDNEKLFF. CDR3 nucleotide sequence: TGCGCCAGCAGTTGTCAGGGCGACAATGAAAAACTGTTTTTT.

The chain couples TRBV2 to TRBJ1-2; 9 bases align to TRBD1. The germline V gene encodes CDR1 SNHLY and CDR2 FYNNEI. Germline trimming cut 10 bases from V and 8 bases from J; bases unmatched to any gene: 8. The CDR3 runs 12 residues. CDR3 amino acids: CATGYTGGGYTF. CDR3 bases: TGTGCCACAGGATACACAGGGGGCGGCTACACCTTC.

The chain employs TRBV5-1 and TRBJ2-7; 12 bases are a match to TRBD2. Germline CDR1 SGHRS, CDR2 YFSETQ. The CDR3 spans 16 residues. J was trimmed by 5 bases and V by 0 bases; bases with no gene match: 6. CDR3 coding DNA: TGCGCCAGCAGCTTGGGGCTAGCGGGGGGGCTCCACGAGCAGTACTTC. Translated: CASSLGLAGGLHEQYF.

The chain uses TRBV2 and TRBJ2-7; 7 nucleotides match TRBD1. The CDR3 loop spans 16 amino acids. With 3 bases clipped from V and 2 bases from J, the junction kept 10 bases outside the gene matches. The germline gives CDR1 SNHLY, CDR2 FYNNEI. The chain's CDR3 is CASSDPRDSYTYEQYF. The CDR3 DNA reads as TGTGCCAGCAGTGACCCCCGGGACAGCTACACCTACGAGCAGTACTTC.

This clone was observed a handful of times. This chain links TRBV7-9 with TRBJ2-7; perhaps TRBD1 as D (6 bases). The CDR3 runs 15 residues. The V end lost 5 bases, the J end lost 6 bases, and 20 bases lay between the germline ends. Germline V CDR1 and CDR2: SEHNR, FQNEAQ (reference sequence). The CDR3 sequence: CASSRSTGQHTEQYF. The DNA of the CDR3 is TGTGCCAGCAGCAGATCAACTGGACAGCATACCGAGCAGTACTTC.

The chain combines TRBV5-1 with TRBJ2-1, with 11 nucleotides matching TRBD1. CDR1 and CDR2 (germline): SGHRS, YFSETQ. The V and J ends lost 0 bases and 7 bases, in that order; junction bases with no gene match: 6. The length of the CDR3 is 16 residues. The CDR3, as DNA: TGCGCCAGCAGCTTGGGGACAGGGGGCTTGGGAAATGAGCAGTTCTTC. It is translated as CASSLGTGGLGNEQFF.

The V call is TRBV7-9, the J call TRBJ2-3; no clear D. CDR3 length equals 14 residues. In germline, CDR1 is SEHNR, CDR2 FQNEAQ (reference sequence). V was shortened by 8 bases and J by 1 base, with 13 bases between the two germline ends. The chain's CDR3 is CASRISAGTDTQYF. As DNA, the CDR3 is TGTGCCAGCCGTATTTCGGCGGGCACAGATACGCAGTATTTT.

The chain is built from TRBV7-9 and TRBJ1-1; 10 bases are a match to TRBD1. Germline values: CDR1 SEHNR, CDR2 FQNEAQ (reference sequence). J was trimmed by 13 bases and V by 5 bases; bases with no gene match: 10. This CDR3 contains 13 residues. In nucleotides, the CDR3 is TGTGCCAGCAGCGACCGGACAGGGGGTAAGGGTTTCTTT. Protein product: CASSDRTGGKGFF.

This rearrangement joins TRBV7-9 to TRBJ2-1; 7 bases line up with TRBD2. The CDR3 loop spans 15 amino acids. Germline values: CDR1 SEHNR, CDR2 FQNEAQ (reference sequence). With V trimmed by 1 base and J by 4 bases, 4 bases remained unmatched. In DNA, the CDR3 is TGTGCCAGCAGCTTAGGGGCGGGGGTATACAATGAGCAGTTCTTC. Its protein is CASSLGAGVYNEQFF.

V usage is TRBV5-6 and J usage is TRBJ2-2; 7 bases align to TRBD1. Germline V gene lookup returns CDR1 SGHDT and CDR2 YYEEEE. The CDR3 sequence is 15 residues long. With V trimmed by 3 bases and J by 4 bases, 6 bases remained unmatched. The CDR3 sequence is CASSSWTGATGELFF. The CDR3 DNA reads TGTGCCAGCAGCTCGTGGACAGGTGCCACCGGGGAGCTGTTTTTT.

This clone has only one observation. This chain connects TRBV6-5 to TRBJ1-2; D is perhaps TRBD1 (5 bases). Germline CDR1 MNHEY, CDR2 SVGAGI. The CDR3 loop spans 15 amino acids. The V gene lost 6 bases and the J gene lost 2 bases, with 16 bases spanning the gap. CDR3 residues: CASRAFIQGNYGYTF. DNA for the CDR3: TGTGCCAGCAGAGCCTTTATTCAGGGAAACTATGGCTACACCTTC.

The gene calls are TRBV15 and TRBJ2-1; a weak D match, TRBD1 (5 bases). V dropped 2 bases and J dropped 0 bases, with 23 bases sitting between them. CDR3 length equals 20 residues. CDR1 and CDR2 from the germline V gene are LNHNV and YYDKDF (reference sequence). CDR3 bases: TGTGCCACCAGCAGAAAACCCCCTATATCAACAGGAGTCTCCTACAATGAGCAGTTCTTC. This sequence encodes CATSRKPPISTGVSYNEQFF.

The rearrangement joins TRBV14 to TRBJ1-6; D gene uncertain. The V gene lost 0 bases and the J gene lost 9 bases, with 6 bases spanning the gap. The CDR3 spans 13 residues. Germline V gene lookup returns CDR1 SGHDN and CDR2 FVKESK. The CDR3 DNA sequence: TGTGCCAGCAGCCAAGATGGCTTTTCACCCCTCCACTTT. This gives the protein CASSQDGFSPLHF.

The chain employs TRBV5-1 and TRBJ2-7; 7 positions agree with TRBD2. In germline, CDR1 is SGHRS, CDR2 YFSETQ. The CDR3 consists of 15 residues. After removal of 4 bases from V and 4 bases from J, the junction contained 11 bases not matched to a gene. Here the CDR3 reads CASSPWSGEGYEQYF. The CDR3 DNA reads as TGCGCCAGCAGCCCCTGGAGCGGGGAGGGTTACGAGCAGTACTTC.